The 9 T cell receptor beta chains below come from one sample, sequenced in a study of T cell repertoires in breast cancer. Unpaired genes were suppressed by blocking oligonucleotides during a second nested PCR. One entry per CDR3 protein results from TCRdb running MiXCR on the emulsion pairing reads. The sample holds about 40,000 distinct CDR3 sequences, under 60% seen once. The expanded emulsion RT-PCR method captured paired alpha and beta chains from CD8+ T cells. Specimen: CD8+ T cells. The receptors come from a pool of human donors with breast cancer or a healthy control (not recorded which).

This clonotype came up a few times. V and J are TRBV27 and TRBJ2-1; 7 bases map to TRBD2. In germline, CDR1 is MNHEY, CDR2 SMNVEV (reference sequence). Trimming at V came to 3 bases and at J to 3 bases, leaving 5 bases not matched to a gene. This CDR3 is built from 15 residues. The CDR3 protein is CASSFAGDLYNEQFF. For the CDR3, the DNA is TGTGCCAGCAGTTTCGCGGGGGACCTCTACAATGAGCAGTTCTTC.

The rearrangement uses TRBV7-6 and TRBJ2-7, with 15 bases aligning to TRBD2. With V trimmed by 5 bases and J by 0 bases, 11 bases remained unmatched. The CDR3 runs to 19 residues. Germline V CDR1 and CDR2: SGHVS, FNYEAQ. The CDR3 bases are TGTGCCAGCAGCCTAGGGGTTGGACTAGCGGGGGGGGGCTCCTACGAGCAGTACTTC. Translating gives CASSLGVGLAGGGSYEQYF. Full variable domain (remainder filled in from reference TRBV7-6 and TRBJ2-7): GAGVSQSPRYKVTKRGQDVALRCDPISGHVSLYWYRQALGQGPEFLTYFNYEAQQDKSGLPNDRFSAERPEGSISTLTIQRTEQRDSAMYRCASSLGVGLAGGGSYEQYFGPGTRLTVT.

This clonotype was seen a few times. CDR3 protein: CASSFQTGDYEQYF. CDR3 nucleotides: TGTGCCAGCAGTTTCCAGACAGGGGACTACGAGCAGTACTTC. The chain has TRBV27 and TRBJ2-7; 8 positions match TRBD1. The CDR3 is 14 amino acids. Losses at the gene ends were 3 bases for V and 3 bases for J; bases not matched to a gene: 4. Germline V CDR1 and CDR2: MNHEY, SMNVEV (reference sequence).

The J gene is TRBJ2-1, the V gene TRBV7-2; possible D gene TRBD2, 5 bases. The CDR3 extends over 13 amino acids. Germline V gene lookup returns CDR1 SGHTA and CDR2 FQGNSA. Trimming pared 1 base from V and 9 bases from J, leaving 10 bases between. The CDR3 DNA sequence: TGTGCCAGCAGCTTAGTGGGAGAGAGTGAGCAGTTCTTC. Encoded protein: CASSLVGESEQFF.

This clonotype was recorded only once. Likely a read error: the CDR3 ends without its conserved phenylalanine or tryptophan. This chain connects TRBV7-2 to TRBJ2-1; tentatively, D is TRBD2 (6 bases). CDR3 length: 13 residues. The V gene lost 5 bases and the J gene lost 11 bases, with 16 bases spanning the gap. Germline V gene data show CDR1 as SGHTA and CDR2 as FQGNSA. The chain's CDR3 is CASSLGGIEKQFP. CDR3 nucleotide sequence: TGTGCCAGCAGCCTTGGCGGGATCGAAAAGCAGTTCCCC.

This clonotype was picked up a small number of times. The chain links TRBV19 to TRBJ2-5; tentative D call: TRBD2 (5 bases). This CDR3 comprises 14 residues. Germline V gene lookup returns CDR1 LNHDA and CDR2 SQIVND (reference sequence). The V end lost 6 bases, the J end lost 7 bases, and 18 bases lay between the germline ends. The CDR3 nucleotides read TGTGCCAGTAGCGAAAGAGGGTTCCTAGTGACCCAGTACTTC. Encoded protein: CASSERGFLVTQYF. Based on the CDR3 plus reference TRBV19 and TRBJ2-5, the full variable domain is DGGITQSPKYLFRKEGQNVTLSCEQNLNHDAMYWYRQDPGQGLRLIYYSQIVNDFQKGDIAEGYSVSREKKESFPLTVTSAQKNPTAFYLCASSERGFLVTQYFGPGTRLLVL.

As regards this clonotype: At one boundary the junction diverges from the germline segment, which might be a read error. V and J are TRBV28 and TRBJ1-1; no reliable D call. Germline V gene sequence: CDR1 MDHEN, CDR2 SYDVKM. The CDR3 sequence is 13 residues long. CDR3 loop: CASSLDWNTEVFF. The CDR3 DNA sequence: TGTGCCAGCAGTTTAGATTGGAACACTGAAGTTTTCTTT.

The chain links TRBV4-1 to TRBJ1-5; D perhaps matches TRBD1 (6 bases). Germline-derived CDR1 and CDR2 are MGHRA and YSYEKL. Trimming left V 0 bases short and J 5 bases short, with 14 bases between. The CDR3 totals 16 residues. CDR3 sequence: CASSQDWGQGYQPQHF. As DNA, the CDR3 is TGCGCCAGCAGCCAAGATTGGGGGCAGGGCTATCAGCCCCAGCATTTT.

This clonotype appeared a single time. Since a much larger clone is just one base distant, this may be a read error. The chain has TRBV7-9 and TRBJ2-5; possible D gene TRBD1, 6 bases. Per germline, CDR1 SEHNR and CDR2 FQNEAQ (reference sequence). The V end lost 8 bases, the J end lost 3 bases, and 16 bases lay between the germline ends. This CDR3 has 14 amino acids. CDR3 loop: CASCTGTNKETQYF. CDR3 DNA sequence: TGTGCCAGCTGCACCGGGACAAATAAAGAGACCCAGTACTTC.